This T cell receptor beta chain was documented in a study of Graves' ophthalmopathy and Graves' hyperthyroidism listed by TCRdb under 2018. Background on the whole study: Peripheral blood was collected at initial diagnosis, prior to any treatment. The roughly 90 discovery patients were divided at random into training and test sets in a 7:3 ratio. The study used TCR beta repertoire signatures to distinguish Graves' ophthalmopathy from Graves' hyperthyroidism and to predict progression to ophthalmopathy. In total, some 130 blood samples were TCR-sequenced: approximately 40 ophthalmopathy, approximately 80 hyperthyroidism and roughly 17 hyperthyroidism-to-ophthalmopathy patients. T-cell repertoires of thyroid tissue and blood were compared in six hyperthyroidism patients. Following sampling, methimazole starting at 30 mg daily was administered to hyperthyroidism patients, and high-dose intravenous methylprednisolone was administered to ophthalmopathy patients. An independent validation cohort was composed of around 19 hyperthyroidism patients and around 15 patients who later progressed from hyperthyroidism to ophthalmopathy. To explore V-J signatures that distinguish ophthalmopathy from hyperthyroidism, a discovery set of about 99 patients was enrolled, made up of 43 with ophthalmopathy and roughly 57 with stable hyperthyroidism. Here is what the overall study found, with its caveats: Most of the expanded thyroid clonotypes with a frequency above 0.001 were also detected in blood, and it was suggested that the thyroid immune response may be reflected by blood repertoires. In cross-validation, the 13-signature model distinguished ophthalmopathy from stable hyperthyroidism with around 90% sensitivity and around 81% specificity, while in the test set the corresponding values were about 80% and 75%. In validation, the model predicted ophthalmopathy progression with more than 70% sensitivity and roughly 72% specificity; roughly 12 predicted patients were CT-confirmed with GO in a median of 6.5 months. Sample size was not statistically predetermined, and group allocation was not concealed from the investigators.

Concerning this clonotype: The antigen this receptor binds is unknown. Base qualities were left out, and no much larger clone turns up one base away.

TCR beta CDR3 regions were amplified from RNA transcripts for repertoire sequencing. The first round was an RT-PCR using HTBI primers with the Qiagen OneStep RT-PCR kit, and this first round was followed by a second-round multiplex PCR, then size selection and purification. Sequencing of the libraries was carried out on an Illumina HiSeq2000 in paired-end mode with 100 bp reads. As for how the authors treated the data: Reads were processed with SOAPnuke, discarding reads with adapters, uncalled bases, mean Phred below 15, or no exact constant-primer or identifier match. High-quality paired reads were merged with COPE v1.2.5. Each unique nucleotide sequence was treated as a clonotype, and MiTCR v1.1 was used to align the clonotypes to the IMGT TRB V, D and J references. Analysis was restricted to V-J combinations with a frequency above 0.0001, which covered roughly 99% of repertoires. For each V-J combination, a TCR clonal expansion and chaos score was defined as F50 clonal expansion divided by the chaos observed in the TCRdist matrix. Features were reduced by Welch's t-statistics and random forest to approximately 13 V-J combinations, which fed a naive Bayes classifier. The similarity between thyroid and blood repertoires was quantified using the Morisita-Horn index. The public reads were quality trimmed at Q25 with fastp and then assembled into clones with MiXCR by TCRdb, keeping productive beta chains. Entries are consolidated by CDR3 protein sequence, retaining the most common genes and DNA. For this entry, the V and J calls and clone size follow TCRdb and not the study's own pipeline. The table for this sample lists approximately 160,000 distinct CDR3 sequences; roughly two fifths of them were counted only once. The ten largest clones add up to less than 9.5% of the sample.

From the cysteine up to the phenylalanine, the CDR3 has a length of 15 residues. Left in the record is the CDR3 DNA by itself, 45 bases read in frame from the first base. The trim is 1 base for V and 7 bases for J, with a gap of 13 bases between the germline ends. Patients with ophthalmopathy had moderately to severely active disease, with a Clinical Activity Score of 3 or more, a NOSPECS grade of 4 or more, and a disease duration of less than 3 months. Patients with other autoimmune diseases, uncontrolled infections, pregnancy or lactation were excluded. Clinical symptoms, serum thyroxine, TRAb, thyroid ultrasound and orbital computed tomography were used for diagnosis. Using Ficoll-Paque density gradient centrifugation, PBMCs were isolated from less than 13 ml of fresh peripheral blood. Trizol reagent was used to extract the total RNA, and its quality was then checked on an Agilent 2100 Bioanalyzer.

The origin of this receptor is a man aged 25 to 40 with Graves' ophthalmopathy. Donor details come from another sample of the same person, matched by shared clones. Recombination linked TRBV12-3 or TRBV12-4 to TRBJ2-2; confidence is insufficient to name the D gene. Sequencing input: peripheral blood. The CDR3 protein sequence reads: CASSLGQVGVGELFF. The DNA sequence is TGTGCCAGCAGTTTAGGACAAGTCGGCGTCGGGGAGCTGTTTTTT.